This TCR beta chain comes out of a study of cytomegalovirus exposure and HLA in healthy donors. Details on this clone: Its cognate antigen is unknown.

General study points: In a later analysis, an Asian-associated ancestry cluster reportedly showed fewer N-insertions than the roughly 730-donor mean. The study assumed roughly uniform donor sequencing depth for presence/absence analyses. With later analysis, a missense DCLRE1C variant became linked to TCR beta V- and J-gene trimming. In vitro experiments confirmed that three CMV-associated chains were specific for CMV antigens.

Germline V gene lookup returns CDR1 GTSNPN and CDR2 SVGIG (reference sequence). The V and J ends lost 0 bases and 6 bases, in that order; junction bases with no gene match: 3. The CDR3 covers 13 residues. With 60 Vbeta and 13 Jbeta primers, the PCR was carried out. Measured with immunoSEQ multiplex PCR; TCRdb has only the in-frame clones, and not every one. The sample holds 92,000 or so clones, roughly 67% seen once. V and J are TRBV30 and TRBJ1-1; the match to TRBD1 covers 8 bases. This clonotype was sampled from a woman aged 45-65 years in good health and CMV-seropositive. Sequenced: PBMCs. The CDR3 protein is CAWSVTGGSEAFF. The CDR3 nucleotides read TGTGCCTGGAGTGTTACAGGGGGTTCTGAAGCTTTCTTT.